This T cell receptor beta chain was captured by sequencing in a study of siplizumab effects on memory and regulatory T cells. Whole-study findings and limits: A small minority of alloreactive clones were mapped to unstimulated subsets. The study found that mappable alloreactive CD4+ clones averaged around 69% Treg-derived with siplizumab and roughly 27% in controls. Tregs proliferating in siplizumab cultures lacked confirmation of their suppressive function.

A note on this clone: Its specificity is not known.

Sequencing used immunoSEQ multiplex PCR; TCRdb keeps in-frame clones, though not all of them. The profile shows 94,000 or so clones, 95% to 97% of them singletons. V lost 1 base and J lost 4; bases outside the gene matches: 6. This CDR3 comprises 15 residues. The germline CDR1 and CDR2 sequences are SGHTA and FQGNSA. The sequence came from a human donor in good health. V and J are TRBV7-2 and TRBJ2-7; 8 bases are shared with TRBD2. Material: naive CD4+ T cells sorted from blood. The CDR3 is CASSLVVGGEYEQYF. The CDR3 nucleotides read TGTGCCAGCAGCTTAGTAGTCGGGGGGGAATACGAGCAGTACTTC.